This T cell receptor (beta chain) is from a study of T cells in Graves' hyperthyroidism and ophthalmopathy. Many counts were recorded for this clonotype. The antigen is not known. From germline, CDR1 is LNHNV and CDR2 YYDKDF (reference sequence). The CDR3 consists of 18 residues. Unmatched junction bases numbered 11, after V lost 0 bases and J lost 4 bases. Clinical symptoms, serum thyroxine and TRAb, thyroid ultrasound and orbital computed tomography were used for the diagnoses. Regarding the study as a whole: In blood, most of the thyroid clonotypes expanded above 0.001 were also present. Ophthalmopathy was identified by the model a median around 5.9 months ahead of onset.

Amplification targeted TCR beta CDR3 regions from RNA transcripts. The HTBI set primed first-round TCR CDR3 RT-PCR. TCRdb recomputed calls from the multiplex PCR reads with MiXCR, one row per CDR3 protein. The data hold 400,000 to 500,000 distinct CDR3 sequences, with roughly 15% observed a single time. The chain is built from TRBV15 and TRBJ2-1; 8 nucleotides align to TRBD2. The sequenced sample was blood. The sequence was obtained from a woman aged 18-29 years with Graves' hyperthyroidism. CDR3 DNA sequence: TGTGCCACCAGCAGAGATGAAGGCCTAGCGGGTCATTACAATGAGCAGTTCTTC. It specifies CATSRDEGLAGHYNEQFF.